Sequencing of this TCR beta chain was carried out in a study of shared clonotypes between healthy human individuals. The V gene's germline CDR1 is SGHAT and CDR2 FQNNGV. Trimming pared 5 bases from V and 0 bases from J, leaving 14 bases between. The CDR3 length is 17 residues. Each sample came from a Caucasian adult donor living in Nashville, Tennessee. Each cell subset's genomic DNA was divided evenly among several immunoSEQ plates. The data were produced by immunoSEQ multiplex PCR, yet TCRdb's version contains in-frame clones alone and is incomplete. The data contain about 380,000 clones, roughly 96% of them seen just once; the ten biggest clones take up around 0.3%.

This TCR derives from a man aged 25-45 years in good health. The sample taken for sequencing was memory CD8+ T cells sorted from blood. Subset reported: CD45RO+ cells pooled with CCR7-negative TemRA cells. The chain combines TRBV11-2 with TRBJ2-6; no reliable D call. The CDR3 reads CASSQLWIRSGANVLTF. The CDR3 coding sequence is TGTGCCAGCAGCCAACTCTGGATCCGCTCTGGGGCCAACGTCCTGACTTTC.